Each of the 27 T cell receptor beta chains below was sequenced from the same sample in a study of Ad26.COV2.S vaccination and SARS-CoV-2 variants. Clones were sequenced by immunoSEQ multiplex PCR, and TCRdb holds only the in-frame ones, with some missing. The sample has fewer than 500,000 clones; around nine tenths are singletons. Noted treatment: some 20 received Ad26.COV2.S at low or high dose, single or two shots; several received placebo; per-sample allocation not given. Samples came from day 63 after the first vaccine or placebo injection. This specimen was peripheral blood, taken in a trial of Ad26.COV2.S vaccine versus placebo. These receptors were taken from a person aged 18-65 years who received the Ad26.COV2.S COVID-19 vaccine or a placebo.

Turning to this clone: This CDR3 is also generated by other DNA sequences in the sample. The genes are TRBV18 and TRBJ2-5, with 9 bases matching TRBD2. The CDR3 is 14 amino acids. Looked up from germline, CDR1 is KGHSH and CDR2 is LQKENI. V shed 3 bases, J shed 5 bases, and the junction held 4 bases outside the gene matches. The CDR3 coding sequence is TGTGCCAGCTCACCCGTAGCGGGAGCGGAGACCCAGTACTTC. Its translation is CASSPVAGAETQYF.

The chain has TRBV6-2 or TRBV6-3 and TRBJ2-7; perhaps TRBD1 as D (6 bases). The ends were cut back, 2 bases at V and 2 bases at J, with 13 bases in the middle. There are 15 residues in the CDR3. Looked up from germline, CDR1 is MNHEY and CDR2 is SVGEGT. CDR3 sequence (DNA): TGTGCCAGCAGTTACAGTTTAGGACAGCCCTACGAGCAGTACTTC. This encodes CASSYSLGQPYEQYF.

The chain employs TRBV5-1 and TRBJ1-4, with D hard to call. V gave up 2 bases and J gave up 7 bases, with 9 bases separating them. The CDR3 has 13 amino acids. Germline assignment: CDR1 SGHRS and CDR2 YFSETQ. The CDR3 DNA is TGCGCCAGCAGCTTCCCACAGAGTGAAAAACTGTTTTTT. It is translated as CASSFPQSEKLFF.

The chain links TRBV25-1 to TRBJ2-7; TRBD1 is a possible D gene (5 bases). The CDR3 covers 14 residues. Trimming removed 4 bases from V and 6 bases from J, with 16 bases in between. Germline V lookup: CDR1 MGHDK, CDR2 SYGVNS. The CDR3 region is CASSGVGAASEQYF. CDR3 coding DNA: TGTGCCAGCAGTGGAGTTGGGGCGGCGAGCGAGCAGTACTTC.

The chain recombines TRBV7-8 with TRBJ1-1; 7 bases align to TRBD1. This CDR3 is built from 15 residues. Germline lookup yields CDR1 SGHVS and CDR2 FQNEAQ. The V and J ends lost 7 bases and 1 base, in that order; junction bases with no gene match: 9. CDR3 residues: CASTPDRAGNTEAFF. Written as DNA, the CDR3 is TGTGCCAGCACCCCCGACAGGGCGGGGAACACTGAAGCTTTCTTT.

The chain uses TRBV7-9 and TRBJ2-2, with D uncertain. The germline V gene has CDR1 SEHNR and CDR2 FQNEAQ (reference sequence). V lost 5 bases and J 11 bases, leaving 15 bases between the germline ends. The CDR3 loop spans 13 amino acids. The CDR3 region is CASSLITRFELFF. The CDR3 DNA is TGTGCCAGCAGCCTCATTACTCGGTTTGAGCTGTTTTTT. Full variable domain (missing parts from reference TRBV7-9 and TRBJ2-2): DTGVSQNPRHKITKRGQNVTFRCDPISEHNRLYWYRQTLGQGPEFLTYFQNEAQLEKSRLLSDRFSAERPKGSFSTLEIQRTEQGDSAMYLCASSLITRFELFFGEGSRLTVL.

The sample holds one count of this clone. The V gene is TRBV12-3 or TRBV12-4, the J gene TRBJ2-7; D is ambiguous. The length of the CDR3 is 13 residues. V was trimmed by 3 bases and J by 7 bases, leaving 13 bases between them. Here the CDR3 DNA reads TGTGCCAGCAGTTTGAGTCGCGCCGGGGAGCAGTACTTC. It is translated as CASSLSRAGEQYF.

The DNA of the CDR3 is TGTGCCAGCGCTCCGGGACAGGGATATTCCGAGCAGTACTTC. Amino acids: CASAPGQGYSEQYF. This chain uses TRBV7-2 with TRBJ2-7, with 9 bases lining up with TRBD1. V shed 8 bases and J 6 bases; nucleotides not matched to a gene: 11. CDR3 length equals 14 residues. CDR1 and CDR2 (germline): SGHTA, FQGNSA.

The chain combines TRBV29-1 with TRBJ1-2; TRBD1 might be the D (6 bases). This CDR3 is 12 amino acids long. Germline CDR1 reads SQVTM; CDR2 reads ANQGSEA. V was cut by 6 bases and J by 3 bases, with 11 bases left in between. The CDR3 DNA reads TGCAGCGTCTACAGGGAGGACTATGGCTACACCTTC. Translating gives CSVYREDYGYTF.

The V and J genes are TRBV7-9 and TRBJ1-3; the D gene is possibly TRBD1 (5 bases). The CDR3 runs to 14 residues. V was clipped by 5 bases and J by 4 bases, with 12 bases between them. CDR1 and CDR2 from the germline V gene are SEHNR and FQNEAQ (reference sequence). In DNA, the CDR3 is TGTGCCAGCAGCCAGACAGCGCCAGGAAACACCATATATTTT. Translation gives CASSQTAPGNTIYF.

This clone was observed a single time. The chain is built from TRBV30 and TRBJ1-1, with D maybe TRBD1 (5 bases). The CDR3 loop spans 13 amino acids. The germline V gene encodes CDR1 GTSNPN and CDR2 SVGIG (reference sequence). V lost 2 bases and J lost 1, with 8 bases in between. The CDR3 DNA is TGTGCCTGGAGTCTGGGGACGAACACTGAAGCTTTCTTT. It codes for CAWSLGTNTEAFF.

This chain connects TRBV7-6 to TRBJ2-5, with TRBD2 identical over 12 bases. The trim removed 1 base at V and 2 bases at J, leaving 5 bases unmatched. The CDR3 extends over 17 amino acids. The germline gives CDR1 SGHVS, CDR2 FNYEAQ. The CDR3 loop reads CASSLGAGTSGQETQYF. DNA of the CDR3: TGTGCCAGCAGCTTAGGGGCCGGGACTAGCGGGCAAGAGACCCAGTACTTC.

This chain links TRBV7-2 with TRBJ2-3; D not resolved. The CDR3 extends over 15 amino acids. Germline lookup yields CDR1 SGHTA and CDR2 FQGNSA. Between the trimmed V and J ends, which lost 5 bases and 6 bases, there was a span of 18 bases. The CDR3 loop is CASSVTRAPSDTQYF. As DNA, the CDR3 is TGTGCCAGCAGCGTGACCCGGGCCCCTAGTGATACGCAGTATTTT.

The chain combines TRBV7-2 with TRBJ2-1, with 8 bases matching TRBD2. The CDR3 runs to 15 residues. Germline CDR1 reads SGHTA; CDR2 reads FQGNSA. Trimming took 5 bases from V and 4 from J; bases not matched to a gene: 7. The CDR3 sequence: CASSPRTSSYNEQFF. The CDR3 DNA reads as TGTGCCAGCAGCCCTCGGACTAGCTCTTACAATGAGCAGTTCTTC.

Only one count was recorded for this clone. The V and J genes are TRBV28 and TRBJ2-2, with D possibly matching TRBD1 (5 bases). The CDR3 totals 16 residues. Germline CDR1 reads MDHEN; CDR2 reads SYDVKM. The germline V and J ends were trimmed by 7 bases and 2 bases, with 17 bases remaining between them. The CDR3 coding sequence is TGTGCCAGCACCTCCTTGGACACAAGCAACACCGGGGAGCTGTTTTTT. It codes for CASTSLDTSNTGELFF.

The rearrangement links TRBV7-2 to TRBJ2-5, with 10 bases fitting TRBD2. Germline loops: CDR1 SGHTA, CDR2 FQGNSA. The ends lost 5 bases at V and 4 bases at J; junction bases unmatched: 13. The CDR3 totals 17 residues. CDR3 in DNA: TGTGCCAGCAGCATCAAAAGGAGCGGGAGGGCCACAGAGACCCAGTACTTC. Amino acids: CASSIKRSGRATETQYF.

The gene calls are TRBV6-6 and TRBJ2-1; 7 positions match TRBD1. Germline values: CDR1 MNHNY, CDR2 SVGAGI (reference sequence). The V and J ends lost 2 bases and 1 base, in that order; junction bases with no gene match: 2. This CDR3 region has 15 residues. The CDR3 spells CASSYDRVSYNEQFF. The DNA of the CDR3 is TGTGCCAGCAGTTACGACAGGGTTTCCTACAATGAGCAGTTCTTC.

Only one count was recorded for this clone. The chain combines TRBV3-1 (or the pseudogene TRBV3-2) with TRBJ2-5; D gene unclear. Germline V lookup: CDR1 LGHDT, CDR2 YNNKEL (reference sequence). This CDR3 region has 10 residues. The V end lost 8 bases, the J end lost 4 bases, and 5 bases lay between the germline ends. The CDR3 DNA reads as TGTGCCAGCGGCGGAGAGACCCAGTACTTC. This translates into CASGGETQYF.

The chain employs TRBV3-1 (or the pseudogene TRBV3-2) and TRBJ1-6, with D tentatively TRBD1 (6 bases). The CDR3 sequence is 17 residues long. Germline assignment: CDR1 LGHDT and CDR2 YNNKEL (reference sequence). Trimming took 0 bases from V and 9 from J, leaving 18 bases between them. CDR3 sequence (DNA): TGTGCCAGCAGCCAAGATAATCACAGGGACGGACTTTCACCCCTCCACTTT. Translated: CASSQDNHRDGLSPLHF.

This chain links TRBV2 with TRBJ2-3, with 8 bases aligning to TRBD1. CDR1 and CDR2 from the germline V gene are SNHLY and FYNNEI. The CDR3 loop spans 14 amino acids. Losses at the gene ends were 6 bases for V and 2 bases for J; bases not matched to a gene: 4. CDR3 protein: CASSQGAPTDTQYF. In DNA form, the CDR3 reads TGTGCCAGCAGCCAGGGGGCCCCCACAGATACGCAGTATTTT.

This clone was recorded only once. The chain has TRBV4-1 and TRBJ2-1; 7 nucleotides line up with TRBD2. The V and J ends lost 2 bases and 12 bases, in that order; junction bases with no gene match: 16. Germline V CDR1 and CDR2: MGHRA, YSYEKL. The CDR3 covers 16 residues. The CDR3 DNA reads as TGCGCCAGCAGCCAAATAAGGGTGGCGGAAAGCGGGGCGCAGTTCTTC. It codes for CASSQIRVAESGAQFF.

The chain combines TRBV12-5 with TRBJ2-1, with TRBD2 identical over 12 bases. The CDR3 extends over 15 amino acids. The V segment lost 6 bases and the J segment 4 bases; nucleotides outside the gene matches: 4. Per germline, CDR1 LGHNT and CDR2 FRNRAP. The CDR3 nucleotides are TGTGCTAGTGGGGCGACTAGCGGGGGTTACAATGAGCAGTTCTTC. This gives the protein CASGATSGGYNEQFF. The full variable domain, with the rest looked up from reference TRBV12-5 and TRBJ2-1, is DARVTQTPRHKVTEMGQEVTMRCQPILGHNTVFWYRQTMMQGLELLAYFRNRAPLDDSGMPKDRFSAEMPDATLATLKIQPSEPRDSAVYFCASGATSGGYNEQFFGPGTRLTVL.

The chain couples TRBV6-2 or TRBV6-3 to TRBJ1-6; a weak D match, TRBD1 (5 bases). CDR3 length equals 17 residues. V lost 2 bases and J 1 base, leaving 12 bases between the germline ends. Germline V gene data show CDR1 as MNHEY and CDR2 as SVGEGT. CDR3 sequence (DNA): TGTGCCAGCAGTTACAGGACATCAATTTCCTATAATTCACCCCTCCACTTT. This codes for CASSYRTSISYNSPLHF.

This sequence joins TRBV30 and TRBJ1-1, with 9 bases identical to TRBD1. After removal of 3 bases from V and 5 bases from J, the junction contained 10 bases not matched to a gene. This CDR3 region has 15 residues. CDR1 is GTSNPN, CDR2 SVGIG, per germline (reference sequence). This CDR3 is CAWRLGTGTRTEAFF. The CDR3 DNA sequence: TGTGCCTGGAGACTAGGGACAGGGACCAGGACTGAAGCTTTCTTT.

The chain is built from TRBV11-2 and TRBJ2-2, with a possible D match to TRBD2 (5 bases). Germline CDR1 SGHAT, CDR2 FQNNGV. V gave up 0 bases and J gave up 0 bases, with 5 bases separating them. The CDR3 runs to 15 residues. The CDR3 region has the DNA TGTGCCAGCAGCTTAGAAGCGGCGAACACCGGGGAGCTGTTTTTT. Translated, it gives CASSLEAANTGELFF.

The gene calls are TRBV11-2 and TRBJ2-7; TRBD2 agrees at 11 bases. The V gene's germline CDR1 is SGHAT and CDR2 FQNNGV. Trimming took 5 bases from V and 2 from J; bases not matched to a gene: 8. The CDR3 is 16 amino acids. The CDR3 DNA is TGTGCCAGCAGCGGGGGACTAGCGGTAGGTCCCTACGAGCAGTACTTC. This encodes CASSGGLAVGPYEQYF.

This chain links TRBV12-3 or TRBV12-4 with TRBJ1-1, with D possibly being TRBD1 (5 bases). There are 13 residues in the CDR3. V lost 8 bases, J lost 2 bases, and 12 bases lay in between. The DNA of the CDR3 is TGTGCCAGCGCAGGGTCCCCCAACACTGAAGCTTTCTTT. It specifies CASAGSPNTEAFF.